The 21 T cell receptor beta chains in this list originate from one sample, sequenced in a study of shared clonotypes between healthy human individuals. Measured with immunoSEQ multiplex PCR; TCRdb has only the in-frame clones, and not every one. The repertoire consists of more than 2 million clones, with 85% to 95% occurring once and the leading ten covering 0.1% to 0.15%. Material: naive CD4+ T cells sorted from blood. Subset indicated: CD45RA+ positively selected. These receptors were taken from a man aged 18 to 35 in good health.

Of note for this clone: This same CDR3 is encoded by further DNA sequences in the sample. V and J are TRBV6-1 and TRBJ2-1; D not resolved. The V and J ends lost 3 bases and 4 bases respectively, with 4 bases between them. The CDR3 has 12 residues. CDR1 MNHNS and CDR2 SASEGT come from the germline V gene. The CDR3 sequence is CASSEAYNEQFF. CDR3 nucleotides: TGTGCCAGCAGTGAGGCATACAATGAGCAGTTCTTC.

This chain uses TRBV30 with TRBJ2-5; TRBD2 matches at 7 bases. Trimming at V came to 5 bases and at J to 4 bases, leaving 7 bases not matched to a gene. Germline lookup yields CDR1 GTSNPN and CDR2 SVGIG (reference sequence). CDR3 size: 13 residues. The CDR3 nucleotides read TGTGCCTGGGGGAGACTAGCTGGAGAGACCCAGTACTTC. This translates into CAWGRLAGETQYF.

On this clone: Other DNA sequences in this sample translate to the same CDR3. The chain couples TRBV5-1 to TRBJ1-1, with D perhaps TRBD1 (5 bases). CDR1 is SGHRS, CDR2 YFSETQ, per germline. This CDR3 has 14 amino acids. Trimming removed 4 bases at V and 2 bases at J, with 12 bases between. The CDR3 is CASSLPGVNTEAFF. In nucleotides, the CDR3 is TGCGCCAGCAGCCTTCCGGGGGTAAACACTGAAGCTTTCTTT.

V usage is TRBV21-1 and J usage is TRBJ2-2; the table gives TRBD2 as D, unverified against the DNA. TRBV21-1 is termed a pseudogene. The CDR3 loop spans 15 amino acids. This CDR3 reads CATIPKGGCGGELFF. The CDR3 region has the DNA TGTGCCACCATCCCCAAGGGAGGGTGCGGCGGGGAGCTGTTTTTT.

On this clone itself: Other DNA sequences in this sample translate to the same CDR3. The chain has TRBV5-1 and TRBJ1-2; the D gene is possibly TRBD1 (5 bases). V lost 0 bases and J 3 bases, leaving 9 bases between the germline ends. The CDR3 spans 14 residues. Germline V gives CDR1 SGHRS, CDR2 YFSETQ. The CDR3, as DNA: TGCGCCAGCAGCTTGGGGACGGGGGACTATGGCTACACCTTC. This encodes CASSLGTGDYGYTF. Full variable domain (remainder filled in from reference TRBV5-1 and TRBJ1-2): KAGVTQTPRYLIKTRGQQVTLSCSPISGHRSVSWYQQTPGQGLQFLFEYFSETQRNKGNFPGRFSGRQFSNSRSEMNVSTLELGDSALYLCASSLGTGDYGYTFGSGTRLTVV.

The J gene is TRBJ1-4, the V gene TRBV19; 12 positions match TRBD1. The CDR3 spans 17 residues. Germline V gene sequence: CDR1 LNHDA, CDR2 SQIVND (reference sequence). V was clipped by 5 bases and J by 5 bases; unmatched bases: 9. The CDR3 DNA sequence: TGTGCCAGTAGTCCTCCGGGACAGGGGGCGAAGAATGAAAAACTGTTTTTT. This gives the protein CASSPPGQGAKNEKLFF.

J is TRBJ1-2 and V is TRBV18; D may be TRBD1 (6 bases). Trimming cost V 6 bases and J 4 bases, with 15 bases left between them. This CDR3 region has 14 residues. Germline V gene lookup returns CDR1 KGHSH and CDR2 LQKENI. For the CDR3, the DNA is TGTGCCAGCTCCCCAGGGGCTATTGGCTATGGCTACACCTTC. It yields the protein CASSPGAIGYGYTF.

V usage is TRBV5-6 and J usage is TRBJ1-4; D is unresolved. This CDR3 comprises 15 residues. Trimming removed 0 bases at V and 8 bases at J, with 14 bases between. CDR1 and CDR2 (germline): SGHDT, YYEEEE. The CDR3 DNA reads as TGTGCCAGCAGCTTGGAAAGTTTACAGTACGAAAAACTGTTTTTT. It yields the protein CASSLESLQYEKLFF. The complete variable domain, with remaining parts taken from reference TRBV5-6 and TRBJ1-4, reads DAGVTQSPTHLIKTRGQQVTLRCSPKSGHDTVSWYQQALGQGPQFIFQYYEEEERQRGNFPDRFSGHQFPNYSSELNVNALLLGDSALYLCASSLESLQYEKLFFGSGTQLSVL.

The V gene is TRBV7-2, the J gene TRBJ1-3, with 7 bases fitting TRBD1. This CDR3 is built from 16 residues. The germline V gene has CDR1 SGHTA and CDR2 FQGNSA. The J segment lost 0 bases and the V segment lost 5 bases, leaving 7 bases of the junction unmatched. CDR3 protein: CASSTRTGASGNTIYF. The CDR3 coding sequence is TGTGCCAGCAGCACTCGGACAGGTGCCTCTGGAAACACCATATATTTT.

V gene TRBV23-1 combines with J gene TRBJ1-1; 7 bases map to TRBD1. TRBV23-1 falls under the ORF class, with uncertain function. The V segment lost 6 bases and the J segment 1 base; nucleotides outside the gene matches: 5. The CDR3 loop spans 14 amino acids. The CDR3 is CASRRTGPNTEAFF. In DNA form, the CDR3 reads TGCGCCAGCAGGCGGACAGGACCGAACACTGAAGCTTTCTTT.

The chain employs TRBV7-9 and TRBJ1-2; 7 bases agree with TRBD1. Unmatched junction bases numbered 4, after V lost 0 bases and J lost 6 bases. CDR1 is SEHNR and CDR2 is FQNEAQ in the germline V gene (reference sequence). The length of the CDR3 is 14 residues. For the CDR3, the DNA is TGTGCCAGCAGCTTAGCACCCAGGGGGAATGGCTACACCTTC. It specifies CASSLAPRGNGYTF.

The chain links TRBV18 to TRBJ1-2; TRBD1 aligns across 9 bases. The CDR3 is 15 residues long. V shed 0 bases, J shed 6 bases, and the junction held 5 bases outside the gene matches. CDR1 and CDR2 (germline): KGHSH, LQKENI. The CDR3 sequence: CASSPPDRGRNGYTF. In nucleotides, the CDR3 is TGTGCCAGCTCACCACCAGACAGGGGGAGGAATGGCTACACCTTC. Full variable domain (missing parts from reference TRBV18 and TRBJ1-2): NAGVMQNPRHLVRRRGQEARLRCSPMKGHSHVYWYRQLPEEGLKFMVYLQKENIIDESGMPKERFSAEFPKEGPSILRIQQVVRGDSAAYFCASSPPDRGRNGYTFGSGTRLTVV.

The chain combines TRBV27 with TRBJ1-1, with D possibly being TRBD1 (6 bases). V was shortened by 6 bases and J by 0 bases, with 14 bases between the two germline ends. The CDR3 has 15 amino acids. Per the germline V gene, CDR1 is MNHEY and CDR2 is SMNVEV (reference sequence). The CDR3 DNA reads as TGTGCCAGCAGCTCGCCCGGGACACTGAACACTGAAGCTTTCTTT. This sequence encodes CASSSPGTLNTEAFF.

This clone was counted a single time. The rearrangement links TRBV6-1 to TRBJ1-4; 8 nucleotides agree with TRBD1. Germline V lookup: CDR1 MNHNS, CDR2 SASEGT. Trimming cost V 8 bases and J 6 bases; bases outside gene matches: 11. The CDR3 runs to 15 residues. CDR3 protein: CASQNMGTGDEKLFF. In nucleotides, the CDR3 is TGTGCCAGCCAGAATATGGGGACAGGTGATGAAAAACTGTTTTTT.

This chain uses TRBV23-1 with TRBJ2-1, with 11 bases lining up with TRBD2. TRBV23-1 is recorded as an ORF, its role being uncertain. V trimming: 3 bases; J trimming: 2 bases; junction bases outside the gene matches: 12. The length of the CDR3 is 19 residues. DNA for the CDR3: TGCGCCAGCAGTCAGTCGGGGACTAGCGGCCTAAGTACCTACAATGAGCAGTTCTTC. It encodes CASSQSGTSGLSTYNEQFF.

A word on this clone: At the DNA level, this CDR3 is encoded by other sequences in the same sample as well. The rearrangement uses TRBV5-1 and TRBJ2-7; 9 bases agree with TRBD1. The V and J ends lost 0 bases and 5 bases, in that order; junction bases with no gene match: 3. CDR1 and CDR2 (germline): SGHRS, YFSETQ. This CDR3 contains 14 residues. CDR3 sequence: CASSLGDRADEQYF. CDR3 DNA: TGCGCCAGCAGCTTGGGGGACAGGGCGGACGAGCAGTACTTC.

This sequence joins TRBV5-1 and TRBJ2-1, with TRBD2 matching 12 bases. V gave up 2 bases and J gave up 4 bases; unmatched junction bases: 19. The CDR3 contains 21 residues. Germline V gene sequence: CDR1 SGHRS, CDR2 YFSETQ. The CDR3 bases are TGCGCCAGCAGCTTCCCTCCTCTAGCGGGAGGGCCGTTGAAGTCGTACAATGAGCAGTTCTTC. Translating it yields CASSFPPLAGGPLKSYNEQFF.

V is TRBV18 and J is TRBJ2-7; TRBD2 aligns across 9 bases. Germline V lookup: CDR1 KGHSH, CDR2 LQKENI. Trimming cost V 3 bases and J 6 bases; bases outside gene matches: 9. This CDR3 comprises 15 residues. CDR3 in amino acids: CASSPTSGGIGEQYF. The CDR3 coding sequence is TGTGCCAGCTCACCTACCAGCGGGGGGATCGGCGAGCAGTACTTC. The complete variable domain, with remaining parts taken from reference TRBV18 and TRBJ2-7, reads NAGVMQNPRHLVRRRGQEARLRCSPMKGHSHVYWYRQLPEEGLKFMVYLQKENIIDESGMPKERFSAEFPKEGPSILRIQQVVRGDSAAYFCASSPTSGGIGEQYFGPGTRLTVT.

J is TRBJ2-3 and V is TRBV5-4; TRBD1 or TRBD2 may be the D gene (7 bases each). The CDR3 length is 15 residues. CDR1 and CDR2 from the germline V gene are SGHNT and YYREEE (reference sequence). Trimming took off 4 bases at V and 3 bases at J, with 15 bases between the two ends. CDR3 coding DNA: TGTGCCAGCAGCCGGGGGGAGGGGGCAACAGATACGCAGTATTTT. This codes for CASSRGEGATDTQYF.

The rearrangement uses TRBV6-5 and TRBJ2-3; D uncertain. Germline V gene sequence: CDR1 MNHEY, CDR2 SVGAGI. The V end lost 0 bases, the J end lost 6 bases, and 13 bases lay between the germline ends. The CDR3 is 15 residues long. The CDR3 nucleotides are TGTGCCAGCAGTTACTCGAGCAGTTACGGGGATACGCAGTATTTT. Translating gives CASSYSSSYGDTQYF.

The genes are TRBV7-9 and TRBJ1-1, with D hard to call. The CDR3 is 17 residues long. The V end was cut by 6 bases, the J end by 1 base, with 21 bases between. CDR1 and CDR2 from the germline V gene are SEHNR and FQNEAQ (reference sequence). In DNA form, the CDR3 reads TGTGCCAGCAGGCTGGGGATAACAGACCTAGGGAACACTGAAGCTTTCTTT. It yields the protein CASRLGITDLGNTEAFF.